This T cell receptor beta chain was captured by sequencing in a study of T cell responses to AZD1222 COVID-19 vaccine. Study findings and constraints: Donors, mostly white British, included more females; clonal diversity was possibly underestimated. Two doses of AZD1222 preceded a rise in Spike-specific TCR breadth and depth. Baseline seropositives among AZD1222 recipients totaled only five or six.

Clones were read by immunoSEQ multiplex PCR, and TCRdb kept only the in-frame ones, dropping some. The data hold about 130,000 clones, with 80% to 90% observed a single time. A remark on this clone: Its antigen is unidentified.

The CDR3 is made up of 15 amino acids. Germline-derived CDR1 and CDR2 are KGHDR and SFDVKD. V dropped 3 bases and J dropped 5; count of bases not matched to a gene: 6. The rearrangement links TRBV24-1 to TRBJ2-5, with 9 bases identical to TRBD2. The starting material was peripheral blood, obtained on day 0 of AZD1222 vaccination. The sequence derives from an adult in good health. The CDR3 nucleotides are TGTGCCACCAGTGATGCGGGACTAGCCCTGGAGACCCAGTACTTC. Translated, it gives CATSDAGLALETQYF.